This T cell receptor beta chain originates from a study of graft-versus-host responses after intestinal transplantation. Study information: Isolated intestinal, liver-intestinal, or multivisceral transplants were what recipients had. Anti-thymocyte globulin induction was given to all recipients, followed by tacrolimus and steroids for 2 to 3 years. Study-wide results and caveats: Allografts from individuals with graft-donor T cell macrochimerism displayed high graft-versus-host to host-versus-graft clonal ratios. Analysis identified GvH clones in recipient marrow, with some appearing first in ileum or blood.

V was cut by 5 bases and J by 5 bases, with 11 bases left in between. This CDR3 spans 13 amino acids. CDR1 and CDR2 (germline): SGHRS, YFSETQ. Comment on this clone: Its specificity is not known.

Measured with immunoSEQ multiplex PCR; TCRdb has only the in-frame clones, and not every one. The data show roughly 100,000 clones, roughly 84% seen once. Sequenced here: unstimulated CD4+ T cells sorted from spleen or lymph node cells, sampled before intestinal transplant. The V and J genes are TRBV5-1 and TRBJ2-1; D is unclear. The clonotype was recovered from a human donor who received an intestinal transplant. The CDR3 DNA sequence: TGCGCCAGCAGAGCAAACAGTAACAATGAGCAGTTCTTC. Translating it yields CASRANSNNEQFF. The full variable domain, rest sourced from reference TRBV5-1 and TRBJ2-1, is KAGVTQTPRYLIKTRGQQVTLSCSPISGHRSVSWYQQTPGQGLQFLFEYFSETQRNKGNFPGRFSGRQFSNSRSEMNVSTLELGDSALYLCASRANSNNEQFFGPGTRLTVL.